This record looks at one T cell receptor (beta chain) sequence and its context. Antigen specificity is unknown. These data originate in a study of graft-versus-host responses after intestinal transplantation. As for the study in general: Induction using anti-thymocyte globulin, followed by tacrolimus and steroids for around 3 years, was given to all recipients. Study-wide results and caveats: Recipient bone marrow held GvH clones, some seen earlier in ileum or blood. Graft-versus-host to host-versus-graft clonal ratios in allografts were high in patients with graft-donor T cell macrochimerism.

Libraries were prepared by immunoSEQ multiplex PCR; TCRdb keeps only in-frame clonotypes and omits some of them. Among more than 65,000 clones listed, about 94% were seen once. Sequencing was performed on unstimulated CD8+ T cells sorted from spleen or lymph node cells, taken before intestinal transplant. The origin of this receptor is a human donor who received an intestinal transplant.

CDR3 sequence: CASSVGFPGLAGVSEQYF. The CDR3 DNA reads TGTGCCAGCAGCGTAGGTTTCCCGGGACTAGCGGGAGTCTCCGAGCAGTACTTC. The chain uses TRBV9 and TRBJ2-7; TRBD2 matches at 14 bases. The CDR3 extends over 18 amino acids. Trimming at V came to 0 bases and at J to 6 bases, leaving 11 bases not matched to a gene. Germline assignment: CDR1 SGDLS and CDR2 YYNGEE. The full variable domain, in which reference TRBV9 and TRBJ2-7 provide the parts outside the CDR3, is DSGVTQTPKHLITATGQRVTLRCSPRSGDLSVYWYQQSLDQGLQFLIQYYNGEERAKGNILERFSAQQFPDLHSELNLSSLELGDSALYFCASSVGFPGLAGVSEQYFGPGTRLTVT.